This T cell receptor (beta chain) appears in the sequencing data of a study of response to subunit inactivated influenza vaccine. There are a few counts of this clonotype. The antigen is not known. TCRdb recomputed calls from the RT-PCR reads with MiXCR, one row per CDR3 protein. The table includes hundreds of thousands of distinct CDR3 sequences, less than 10% detected once. Study-wide points: Few additional T cells are recruited per seasonal influenza vaccination, authors suggested.

The receptor's source is a man aged 45-69 years who received an inactivated influenza vaccine. Sequences were derived from PBMCs from blood, sampled around 25 months after vaccination.

The CDR3 spells CASSTGLKETQYF. CDR3 bases: TGCGCCAGCAGCACAGGTTTGAAAGAGACCCAGTACTTC. The chain has TRBV10-2 and TRBJ2-5; possible D gene TRBD1, 5 bases. This CDR3 has 13 amino acids. Trimming took off 6 bases at V and 3 bases at J, with 11 bases between the two ends. CDR1 is WSHSY, CDR2 SAAADI, per germline.